This TCR beta chain derives from a study of T cell responses to AZD1222 COVID-19 vaccine. Study at large: Both about-4-week and about-12-week second-dose recipients were combined.

General study findings and limits: Repertoires were collected only later (after the peak T cell response had occurred). Regions 160-218 and 743-854 held dominance among vaccine-associated CD4 TCRs, which spanned spike. Clonal diversity was possibly underestimated; the donors were predominantly white British and more often female.

With regard to this clone: Its antigen is as yet unknown.

Clones were read by immunoSEQ multiplex PCR, and TCRdb kept only the in-frame ones, dropping some. This table holds 44,000 or so clones, around 80% found once. The V end was cut by 0 bases, the J end by 4 bases, with 15 bases between. This CDR3 is built from 16 residues. Germline assignment: CDR1 MNHNY and CDR2 SVGAGI (reference sequence). This chain uses TRBV6-6 with TRBJ1-2, with unresolved D. The TCR originated in an adult in good health. The material was peripheral blood, obtained on day 0 of AZD1222 vaccination. DNA of the CDR3: TGTGCCAGCAGTTACTCTGGAGGGTATCAGATCTATGGCTACACCTTC. Translating gives CASSYSGGYQIYGYTF.